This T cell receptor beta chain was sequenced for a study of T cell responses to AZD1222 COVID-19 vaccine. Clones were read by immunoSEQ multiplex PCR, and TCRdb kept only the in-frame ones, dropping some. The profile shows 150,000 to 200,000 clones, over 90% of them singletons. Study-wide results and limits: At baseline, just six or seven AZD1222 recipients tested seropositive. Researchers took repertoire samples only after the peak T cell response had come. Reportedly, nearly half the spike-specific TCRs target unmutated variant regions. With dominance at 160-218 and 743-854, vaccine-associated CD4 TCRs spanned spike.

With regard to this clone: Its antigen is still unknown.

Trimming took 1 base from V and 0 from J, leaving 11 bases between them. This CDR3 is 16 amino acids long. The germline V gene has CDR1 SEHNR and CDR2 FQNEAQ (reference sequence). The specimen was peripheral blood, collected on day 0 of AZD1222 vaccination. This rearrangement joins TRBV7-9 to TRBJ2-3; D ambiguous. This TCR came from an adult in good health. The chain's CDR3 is CASSLGGAVSTDTQYF. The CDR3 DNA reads TGTGCCAGCAGCTTAGGGGGTGCGGTTAGCACAGATACGCAGTATTTT.